This T cell receptor (beta chain) is from a study of blood T cell repertoires in COVID-19. Overall study context: Acute-phase and convalescent COVID-19 samples originated in the United States, Italy and Spain. T cells, B-cell-depleted T cells, or PBMCs provided the cDNA or gDNA that served as material.

Authors' processing steps: Nucleated cell counts were estimated from reference gene primer amplification. Profiling relied on immunoSEQ multiplex PCR, and the TCRdb table lists in-frame clones only, not all of them. The DNA was the basis for D and trimming; V, J and clone size are from that table. The sample carries 80,000 to 85,000 clones, 85% to 90% recorded once. The source material was peripheral blood. This sequence was found in a woman of 80 years or more with acute or convalescent COVID-19.

CDR3 DNA: TGTGCCAGCAGTTCCACTTCCGGGGGAAACTACGAGCAGTACTTC. This encodes CASSSTSGGNYEQYF. The J gene is TRBJ2-7, the V gene TRBV6-2 or TRBV6-3; the D gene is possibly TRBD2 (6 bases). CDR3 length: 15 residues. The ends were cut back, 4 bases at V and 3 bases at J, with 16 bases in the middle. The germline V gene encodes CDR1 MNHEY and CDR2 SVGEGT.